The 9 T cell receptor beta chains given below trace back to one sample, sequenced in a study of cytomegalovirus exposure and HLA in healthy donors. Using immunoSEQ multiplex PCR, the repertoire was profiled, and TCRdb retains in-frame clones only, with some absent. The sample includes 150,000 to 200,000 clones, 80% to 90% of them seen just once. The sample was PBMCs. The source of these receptors is a woman younger than 45 in good health and CMV-seronegative.

The gene calls are TRBV7-3 and TRBJ2-3; no reliable D call. With 2 bases removed from V and 2 bases from J, the gap between germline ends came to 11 bases. This CDR3 has 15 residues. Germline V gene lookup returns CDR1 SGHTA and CDR2 FQGTGA. The CDR3 region is CASSLLPGYTDTQYF. Here the CDR3 DNA reads TGTGCCAGCAGCTTACTGCCGGGCTACACAGATACGCAGTATTTT.

The chain couples TRBV5-4 to TRBJ1-5; TRBD1 matches 9 bases. Trimming took 3 bases from V and 5 from J; bases not matched to a gene: 3. The CDR3 has 14 amino acids. Germline-derived CDR1 and CDR2 are SGHNT and YYREEE (reference sequence). The CDR3 bases are TGTGCCAGCAGCTCACAGGGGGCGCATCAGCCCCAGCATTTT. Its translation: CASSSQGAHQPQHF. Full variable domain (missing parts from reference TRBV5-4 and TRBJ1-5): ETGVTQSPTHLIKTRGQQVTLRCSSQSGHNTVSWYQQALGQGPQFIFQYYREEENGRGNFPPRFSGLQFPNYSSELNVNALELDDSALYLCASSSQGAHQPQHFGDGTRLSIL.

J is TRBJ1-5 and V is TRBV19; perhaps TRBD1 as D (5 bases). CDR3 length: 15 amino acids. Deletions cut 3 bases from V and 5 bases from J, with 14 bases between. Germline CDR1 LNHDA, CDR2 SQIVND (reference sequence). This chain's CDR3 is CASSIGAAPHQPQHF. In DNA, the CDR3 is TGTGCCAGTAGTATCGGGGCAGCGCCCCATCAGCCCCAGCATTTT.

CDR3 bases: TGTGCCAGCATCGAGGTTACTAGCGGGAGGACCTACGAGCAGTACTTC. Translating it yields CASIEVTSGRTYEQYF. The chain employs TRBV28 and TRBJ2-7; 12 positions agree with TRBD2. The CDR3 spans 16 residues. The V segment lost 7 bases and the J segment 2 bases; nucleotides outside the gene matches: 9. Looked up from germline, CDR1 is MDHEN and CDR2 is SYDVKM.

Here the CDR3 DNA reads TGCGCCAGCAGCGACGACCTAGCGGGGGGTCGCACAGATACGCAGTATTTT. This encodes CASSDDLAGGRTDTQYF. The chain couples TRBV4-3 to TRBJ2-3, with 11 bases identical to TRBD2. This CDR3 region has 17 residues. V gave up 5 bases and J gave up 1 base; unmatched junction bases: 8. Germline values: CDR1 LGHNA, CDR2 YSLEER.

V is TRBV7-2 and J is TRBJ1-4; D is unclear. This CDR3 contains 14 residues. Germline V lookup: CDR1 SGHTA, CDR2 FQGNSA. Deletions cut 0 bases from V and 8 bases from J, with 10 bases between. The CDR3 DNA reads TGTGCCAGCAGCTTAGCGGGGTTCGGCGAAAAACTGTTTTTT. Protein: CASSLAGFGEKLFF.

This rearrangement joins TRBV28 to TRBJ1-5; TRBD1 is a possible D gene (6 bases). This CDR3 comprises 16 residues. Germline loops: CDR1 MDHEN, CDR2 SYDVKM. V was cut by 6 bases and J by 4 bases, with 19 bases left in between. For the CDR3, the DNA is TGTGCCAGCAGCGGGGGGGCCTTCAGGGGAAATCAGCCCCAGCATTTT. Translated, it gives CASSGGAFRGNQPQHF.

This clone came up a few times. The same CDR3 is also encoded by other DNA sequences in this sample. V gene TRBV19 combines with J gene TRBJ1-2, with a tentative D call TRBD1 (6 bases). Trimming removed 4 bases at V and 5 bases at J, with 8 bases between. Germline V CDR1 and CDR2: LNHDA, SQIVND (reference sequence). The CDR3 extends over 12 amino acids. The CDR3 DNA is TGTGCCAGTAGTACCACAGGGTATGGCTACACCTTC. Protein sequence: CASSTTGYGYTF.

The chain combines TRBV7-2 with TRBJ1-5; D may be TRBD1 (6 bases). The CDR3 totals 15 residues. V was shortened by 1 base and J by 7 bases, with 14 bases between the two germline ends. Germline V lookup: CDR1 SGHTA, CDR2 FQGNSA. CDR3 sequence: CASSLDAVGTQPQHF. The CDR3 nucleotides read TGTGCCAGCAGCTTAGATGCGGTGGGGACACAGCCCCAGCATTTT.